The 2 T cell receptor beta chains below all came from one sample that was sequenced in a study of blood T cells in healthy people across ages. Together with a sample-barcoded 5' primer, a J-beta primer mix was included in a second PCR lasting roughly 7 to 11 cycles. MiXCR, applied by TCRdb to the 5' RACE reads, yields one record per CDR3 protein. The table includes around 800,000 distinct CDR3 sequences, roughly 25% detected once. This sample also belongs to another study, concerning T cells of mothers and their children.

The sequenced sample was blood. These receptors were obtained from a boy aged 5-17 years in good health.

This clonotype has more than one count but fewer than ten. The chain links TRBV3-1 to TRBJ2-1; D gene unclear. From germline, CDR1 is LGHDT and CDR2 YNNKEL (reference sequence). V gave up 1 base and J gave up 4 bases, with 17 bases separating them. There are 17 residues in the CDR3. This chain's CDR3 is CASSQVPPGISYNEQFF. The CDR3 DNA sequence: TGTGCCAGCAGCCAAGTGCCCCCCGGAATCTCATACAATGAGCAGTTCTTC.

The V gene is TRBV5-5, the J gene TRBJ2-2; D may be TRBD1 (6 bases). Between the trimmed V and J ends, which lost 4 bases and 0 bases, there was a span of 16 bases. The CDR3 sequence is 17 residues long. The germline V gene encodes CDR1 SGHKS and CDR2 YYEKEE (reference sequence). As DNA, the CDR3 is TGTGCCAGCAGCCCCGCGTGGGGGCCCGCGAACACCGGGGAGCTGTTTTTT. Its protein is CASSPAWGPANTGELFF.